What follows describes a single TCR beta chain. Antigen: not known. The blood volume drawn from each donor was 2 to 3 ml. These data originate in a study of monozygotic twins with inflammatory bowel disease. Study-wide results and caveats: Separate T cell subtypes could not be resolved from one another.

CDR3 length equals 13 residues. Germline V gene sequence: CDR1 SGHAT, CDR2 FQNNGV. The authors used about 3,200 ng of total RNA per TCR library. Template switching introduced UMIs that contain a 6-nucleotide sample barcode. TCRdb reprocessed the 5' RACE reads, keeping one entry per CDR3 protein, no DNA. In all, the sample yields roughly 160,000 distinct CDR3 sequences. This sequence was found in a human donor with ulcerative colitis or Crohn's disease, or a healthy co-twin of an affected twin (not recorded which). The chain uses TRBV11-2 and TRBJ2-3. The source material was blood. The CDR3 region is CASSFSYTDTQYF. Full variable domain (missing parts from reference TRBV11-2 and TRBJ2-3): EAGVAQSPRYKIIEKRQSVAFWCNPISGHATLYWYQQILGQGPKLLIQFQNNGVVDDSQLPKDRFSAERLKGVDSTLKIQPAKLEDSAVYLCASSFSYTDTQYFGPGTRLTVL.